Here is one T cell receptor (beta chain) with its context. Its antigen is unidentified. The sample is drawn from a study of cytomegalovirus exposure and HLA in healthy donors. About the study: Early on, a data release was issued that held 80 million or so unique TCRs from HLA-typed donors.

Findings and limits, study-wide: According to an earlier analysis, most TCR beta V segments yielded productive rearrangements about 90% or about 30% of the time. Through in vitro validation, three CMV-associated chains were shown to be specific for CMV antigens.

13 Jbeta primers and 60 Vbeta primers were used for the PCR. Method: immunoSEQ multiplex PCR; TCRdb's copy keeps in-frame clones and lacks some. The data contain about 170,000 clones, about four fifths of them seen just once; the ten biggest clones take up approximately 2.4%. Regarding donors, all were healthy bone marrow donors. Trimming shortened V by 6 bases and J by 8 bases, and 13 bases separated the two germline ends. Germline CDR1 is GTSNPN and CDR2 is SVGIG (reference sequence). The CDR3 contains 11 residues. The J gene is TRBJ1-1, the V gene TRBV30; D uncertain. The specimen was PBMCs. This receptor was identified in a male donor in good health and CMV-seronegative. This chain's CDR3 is CACRFGPEAFF. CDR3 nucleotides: TGTGCCTGTCGTTTTGGGCCCGAAGCTTTCTTT.